This TCR beta chain was sequenced during a study of T cells in tuberculosis. About the study: This South African cohort compared adolescents with or without latent tuberculosis against adults with active tuberculosis. Within 7 days of starting treatment, or before, PBMC were stored.

The sample's time point: new active TB diagnosis, blood taken before or within 7 days of starting treatment. Comments on this clone: Antigen unknown. One end of the junction fails to match germline, which may point to a read error.

Per germline, CDR1 MNHEY and CDR2 SMNVEV (reference sequence). The CDR3 is 12 residues long. Whole-study findings and limits: The TCR-beta difference was not significant; alpha differences partly reflected length. GEM motif frequencies gave 55% to 75% accuracy; the GMM repertoire gave almost 90%.

Only in-frame clones appear in the TCRdb table, and some are missing; sequencing was by immunoSEQ multiplex PCR. Of tens of thousands of clones listed, about 85% were seen once; the top ten hold more than 4.5%. This specimen was PBMCs, taken at tuberculosis diagnosis. This TCR was recovered from an adult with tuberculosis. V is TRBV27 and J is TRBJ2-7; D unclear. This chain's CDR3 is CASSLFKLDSFF. Here the CDR3 DNA reads TGTGCCAGCAGCCTCTTTAAGCTCGACTCTTTCTTC.